These T cell receptor beta chains were read from a single sample in a study of shared clonotypes between healthy human individuals. Using immunoSEQ multiplex PCR, the repertoire was profiled, and TCRdb retains in-frame clones only, with some absent. The sample holds hundreds of thousands of clones; less than 96% are singletons and the top ten take about 0.064%. Source material: naive CD4+ T cells sorted from blood. These receptors originate from a woman aged 25 to 39 in good health. CDR3s include the opening cysteine and the closing phenylalanine or tryptophan. The D gene is left open where the match is weak. The size field is filled for only some rows; it gives once, few, many or a size class.

CASSFSGRATSTDTQYF,TGTGCCAGCAGCTTTAGCGGGAGGGCCACTAGCACAGATACGCAGTATTTT,.,TRBJ2-3,TRBD2,TRBV2
CASSTGTAYEQYF,TGTGCCAGCAGCACCGGGACAGCCTACGAGCAGTACTTC,few,TRBJ2-7,TRBD1,TRBV7-2
CASSLANRGLSGELFF,TGCGCCAGCAGCTTGGCGAACAGGGGGCTCAGCGGGGAGCTGTTTTTT,.,TRBJ2-2,TRBD1,TRBV5-1
CAPGREGYNEQFF,TGTGCCCCGGGGCGGGAGGGATACAATGAGCAGTTCTTC,.,TRBJ2-1,TRBD2,TRBV19
CASSSTSGLRNEQFF,TGTGCCAGCAGCTCGACTAGCGGTCTTCGCAATGAGCAGTTCTTC,.,TRBJ2-1,TRBD2,TRBV11-3
CASSSDHGQSSSETQYF,TGTGCCAGCAGTTCGGACCACGGACAGAGTTCGTCAGAGACCCAGTACTTC,.,TRBJ2-5,.,TRBV28
CASSYRGPVGTEAFF,TGTGCCAGCAGCTACCGAGGTCCGGTGGGCACTGAAGCTTTCTTT,.,TRBJ1-1,.,TRBV5-6
CASSFDGSSYEQYF,TGTGCCAGCAGCTTTGACGGGAGCTCCTACGAGCAGTACTTC,.,TRBJ2-7,.,TRBV5-5
CASSSRAGGPENEQYF,TGTGCCAGCAGTTCCCGAGCGGGAGGGCCGGAAAACGAGCAGTACTTC,.,TRBJ2-7,TRBD2,TRBV27
CASSDSGQAYGYTF,TGTGCCAGCAGCGACTCGGGGCAGGCTTATGGCTACACCTTC,.,TRBJ1-2,.,TRBV6-5
CASSANSGANVLTF,TGTGCCAGCAGTGCCAACTCTGGGGCCAACGTCCTGACTTTC,.,TRBJ2-6,.,TRBV6-4
CASSSGTSGSTPDTQYF,TGTGCCAGCAGCTCCGGGACTAGCGGGAGTACCCCAGATACGCAGTATTTT,.,TRBJ2-3,TRBD2,TRBV25-1
CASSLDWRQGAGEAFF,TGTGCCAGCAGCTTAGATTGGCGACAGGGTGCCGGTGAAGCTTTCTTT,.,TRBJ1-1,TRBD1,TRBV11-2
CASSGLLRDTQYF,TGCGCCAGCAGTGGGTTGTTAAGGGATACGCAGTATTTT,once,TRBJ2-3,.,TRBV5-1
CAGLGTATGELFF,TGTGCCGGACTCGGGACGGCCACCGGGGAGCTGTTTTTT,.,TRBJ2-2,.,TRBV28
CAWSVLSIAAGETQYF,TGTGCCTGGAGTGTACTGTCCATAGCGGCGGGAGAGACCCAGTACTTC,.,TRBJ2-5,.,TRBV30
CASSPRDRDTEAFF,TGTGCCAGCAGTCCTCGGGACAGGGACACTGAAGCTTTCTTT,.,TRBJ1-1,TRBD1,TRBV6-6
CASSVVSGAGYGYTF,TGTGCCAGCAGCGTAGTGTCAGGGGCGGGCTATGGCTACACCTTC,.,TRBJ1-2,.,TRBV9
CASSPENTPGVKLFF,TGTGCCAGCTCACCAGAAAATACCCCCGGGGTAAAACTGTTTTTT,.,TRBJ1-4,.,TRBV18
CASTPYPGTGGIAEAFF,TGTGCCAGCACCCCTTACCCCGGGACAGGGGGCATCGCTGAAGCTTTCTTT,.,TRBJ1-1,TRBD1,TRBV27
CASRPDRGANQPQHF,TGTGCCAGTAGACCGGACAGGGGTGCGAATCAGCCCCAGCATTTT,.,TRBJ1-5,TRBD1,TRBV19
CASSSGRNFYEQYF,TGTGCCAGCAGCTCAGGTCGTAACTTCTACGAGCAGTACTTC,.,TRBJ2-7,.,TRBV5-4
CASRPRGGVGQETQYF,TGCGCCAGCAGACCGCGGGGCGGAGTCGGACAAGAGACCCAGTACTTC,.,TRBJ2-5,.,TRBV4-1
CASSGAGGPEQYF,TGCGCCAGCAGCGGAGCGGGAGGGCCCGAGCAGTACTTC,.,TRBJ2-7,TRBD2,TRBV5-1
CASRNRGPYEQYF,TGTGCCAGCCGGAATAGGGGCCCCTACGAGCAGTACTTC,.,TRBJ2-7,.,TRBV5-6
CASSQDAKGEQFF,TGTGCCAGCTCACAGGACGCAAAGGGTGAGCAGTTCTTC,.,TRBJ2-1,.,TRBV18
CAISDGGPNTGELFF,TGTGCCATCAGTGATGGGGGGCCGAACACCGGGGAGCTGTTTTTT,.,TRBJ2-2,.,TRBV10-3
CASSLPSIAYGYTF,TGTGCCAGCAGCTTACCCAGTATCGCCTATGGCTACACCTTC,.,TRBJ1-2,.,TRBV7-2
CAIRDSPYEQYF,TGTGCCATCAGGGACAGCCCCTACGAGCAGTACTTC,.,TRBJ2-7,TRBD1,TRBV6-6
CASSLLDTGELFF,TGTGCCAGCAGCTTATTAGACACCGGGGAGCTGTTTTTT,.,TRBJ2-2,.,TRBV7-2
CASSRTSGITDTQYF,TGCGCCAGCAGCCGGACTAGCGGGATTACAGATACGCAGTATTTT,.,TRBJ2-3,TRBD2,TRBV23-1
CASSFSETAAFHSYEQYF,TGCGCCAGCAGCTTCTCCGAAACAGCAGCCTTCCACTCCTACGAGCAGTACTTC,once,TRBJ2-7,.,TRBV5-1
CAIRPGTPKRPSGANVLTF,TGTGCCATCCGTCCCGGGACCCCTAAACGACCCTCTGGGGCCAACGTCCTGACTTTC,.,TRBJ2-6,.,TRBV7-9
CASSALGRGQETQYF,TGTGCCAGCAGCGCTCTTGGCAGGGGGCAAGAGACCCAGTACTTC,.,TRBJ2-5,TRBD1,TRBV6-1
CASSLEVYEQYF,TGTGCCAGCAGCTTAGAAGTCTACGAGCAGTACTTC,.,TRBJ2-7,.,TRBV11-2
CASSLVGQVYEQYF,TGTGCCAGCAGCTTGGTAGGACAGGTATACGAGCAGTACTTC,.,TRBJ2-7,TRBD1,TRBV5-8
CASSFGGDTEAFF,TGTGCCAGCAGCTTCGGGGGGGACACTGAAGCTTTCTTT,.,TRBJ1-1,.,TRBV7-2
CASRKFRGGINEQYF,TGTGCCAGCAGGAAGTTCAGGGGGGGCATAAACGAGCAGTACTTC,.,TRBJ2-7,.,TRBV5-6
CASDRVRGPQHF,TGCGCCAGCGACAGGGTCCGGGGGCCCCAGCATTTT,.,TRBJ1-5,TRBD1,TRBV10-2
CASSTAGQMNTEAFF,TGTGCCAGCAGTACGGCTGGGCAGATGAACACTGAAGCTTTCTTT,.,TRBJ1-1,.,TRBV28
CASSFSVYRANTGELFF,TGTGCCAGCAGTTTTTCCGTCTACAGGGCGAACACCGGGGAGCTGTTTTTT,.,TRBJ2-2,.,TRBV28
CASSFTHRTNTGELFF,TGCGCCAGCAGCTTCACTCACAGAACTAACACCGGGGAGCTGTTTTTT,.,TRBJ2-2,.,TRBV5-1
CASSLGLAESYEQYF,TGTGCCAGCAGCTTGGGGCTAGCGGAATCCTACGAGCAGTACTTC,.,TRBJ2-7,TRBD2,TRBV5-5
CASRPQGTGELFF,TGTGCCAGCAGGCCCCAGGGGACCGGGGAGCTGTTTTTT,.,TRBJ2-2,.,TRBV6-5